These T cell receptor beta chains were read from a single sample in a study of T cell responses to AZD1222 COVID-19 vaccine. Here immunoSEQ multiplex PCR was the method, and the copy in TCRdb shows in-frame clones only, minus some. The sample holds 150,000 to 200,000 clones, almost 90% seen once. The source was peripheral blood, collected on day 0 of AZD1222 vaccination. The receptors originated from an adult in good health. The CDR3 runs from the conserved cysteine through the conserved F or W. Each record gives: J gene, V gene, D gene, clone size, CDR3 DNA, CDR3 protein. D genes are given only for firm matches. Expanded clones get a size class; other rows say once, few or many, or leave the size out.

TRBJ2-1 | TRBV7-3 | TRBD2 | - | TGTGCCAGCAGCCCGGGAGTCTTACTAGGGCCGGGGGGGCTCCACAATGAGCAGTTCTTC | CASSPGVLLGPGGLHNEQFF
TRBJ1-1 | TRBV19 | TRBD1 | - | TGTGCCAGTATCGCAAAGACAGGGTTGAGGGCTGAAGCTTTCTTT | CASIAKTGLRAEAFF
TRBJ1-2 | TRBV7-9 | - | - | TGTGCCAGCAGCTTAGGGACAGACTATGGCTACACCTTC | CASSLGTDYGYTF
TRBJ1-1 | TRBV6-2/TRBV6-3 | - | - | TGTGCCAGCAGTTACAGGGCGATAGACACTGAAGCTTTCTTT | CASSYRAIDTEAFF
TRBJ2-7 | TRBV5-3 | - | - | TGTGCCAGAAGCTTGTCACCGCCCATATCCTACGAGCAGTACTTC | CARSLSPPISYEQYF
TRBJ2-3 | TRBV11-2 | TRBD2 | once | TGTGCCAGCAGCCAACTAGCGGGGGGGGTCGGTACGCAGTATTTT | CASSQLAGGVGTQYF
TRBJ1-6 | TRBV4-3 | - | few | TGCGCCAGCAGCCAAGATAGCAGGAATTCACCCCTCCACTTT | CASSQDSRNSPLHF
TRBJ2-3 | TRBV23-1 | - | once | TGCGCCAGCAGACCCCTAGCAGATACGCAGTATTTT | CASRPLADTQYF
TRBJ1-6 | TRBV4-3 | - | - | TGCGCCAGCAGCCAAGGGCCCATTTCGAATTCACCCCTCCACTTT | CASSQGPISNSPLHF
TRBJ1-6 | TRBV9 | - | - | TGTGCCAGCAGCGTAGCCTCCGGGACGGGATCCCTCCACTTT | CASSVASGTGSLHF
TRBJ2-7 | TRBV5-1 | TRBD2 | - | TGCGCCAGCAGCCCCACCATTAGCGGGGGAGGCCACGAGCAGTACTTC | CASSPTISGGGHEQYF
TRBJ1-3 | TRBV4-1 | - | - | TGCGCCAGCAGCCAAGATACGGCCCTCTCTGGAAACACCATATATTTT | CASSQDTALSGNTIYF
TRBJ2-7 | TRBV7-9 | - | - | TGTGCCAGCAGCGTATCGGACAGCTACGAGCAGTACTTC | CASSVSDSYEQYF
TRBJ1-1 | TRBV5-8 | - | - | TGTGCCAGCAGCTTGGGGGTAATGAACACTGAAGCTTTCTTT | CASSLGVMNTEAFF
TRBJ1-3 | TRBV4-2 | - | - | TGTGCCAGCAGCCAGACAGCTGACTCTGGAAACACCATATATTTT | CASSQTADSGNTIYF
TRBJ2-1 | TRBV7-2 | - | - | TGTGCCAGCAGCTTGAACGACGGCCTCGGGAATGAGCAGTTCTTC | CASSLNDGLGNEQFF
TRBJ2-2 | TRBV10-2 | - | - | TGCGCCAGCAGTGCTCCAGTCTCGAACACCGGGGAGCTGTTTTTT | CASSAPVSNTGELFF
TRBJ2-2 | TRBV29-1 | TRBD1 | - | TGCAGCGTAAAGGACAGGGGATCGACCGGGGAGCTGTTTTTT | CSVKDRGSTGELFF
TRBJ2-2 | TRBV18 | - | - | TGTGCCAGCTCACCGTCTAACACCGGGGAGCTGTTTTTT | CASSPSNTGELFF
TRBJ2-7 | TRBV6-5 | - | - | TGTGCCAGCAGTTACGAGAGGGGCTCGGGCTACGAGCAGTACTTC | CASSYERGSGYEQYF
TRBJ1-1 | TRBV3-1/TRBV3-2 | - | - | TGTGCCAGCAGCCCCCGACGGGAGGACAACACTGAAGCTTTCTTT | CASSPRREDNTEAFF
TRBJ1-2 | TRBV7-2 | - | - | TGTGCCAGCAGCTTAGGCCAGATCCATGGCTACACCTTC | CASSLGQIHGYTF
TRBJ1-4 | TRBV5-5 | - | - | TGTGCCAGCAGTTACCCTGAGGGCCTGGGGAATGAAAAACTGTTTTTT | CASSYPEGLGNEKLFF
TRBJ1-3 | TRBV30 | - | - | TGTGCCTGGAGTGTACGGAGGTCCTCTGGAAACACCATATATTTT | CAWSVRRSSGNTIYF
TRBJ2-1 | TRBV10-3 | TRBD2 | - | TGTGCCATTCTCGGCACTAGCGGGGCCCACAATGAGCAGTTCTTC | CAILGTSGAHNEQFF
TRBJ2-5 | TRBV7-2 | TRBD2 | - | TGTGCCAGCAGCTTAGACCGGACTAGGGGAAAAGAGACCCAGTACTTC | CASSLDRTRGKETQYF
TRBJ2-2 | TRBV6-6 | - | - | TGTGCCATAACTCGGGACACCTCCACCGGGGAGCTGTTTTTT | CAITRDTSTGELFF
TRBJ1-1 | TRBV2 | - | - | TGTGCCAGCATGCGGGGGAACACTGAAGCTTTCTTT | CASMRGNTEAFF
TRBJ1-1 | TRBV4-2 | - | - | TGTGCCAGCAGCCAAGGGACATTTGACACTGAAGCTTTCTTT | CASSQGTFDTEAFF
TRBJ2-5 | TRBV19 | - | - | TGTGCCAGTAGGGGGGGGGCGACAGGGATGTACCAAGAGACCCAGTACTTC | CASRGGATGMYQETQYF
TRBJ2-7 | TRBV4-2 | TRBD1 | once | TGTGCCAGCAGCCAAGCGACCTCCGGGACAGGGCACTACGAGCAGTACTTC | CASSQATSGTGHYEQYF
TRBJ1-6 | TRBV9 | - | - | TGTGCCAGCAGCGTAGGAGTTACGGGCTATAATTCACCCCTCCACTTT | CASSVGVTGYNSPLHF
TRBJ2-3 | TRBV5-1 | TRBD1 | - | TGCGCCAGCAGCTTGGTGGGGACAGGGGTAGATACGCAGTATTTT | CASSLVGTGVDTQYF
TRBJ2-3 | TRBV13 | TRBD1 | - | TGTGCCAGCAGCAGGGGACAGCCTAGCACAGATACGCAGTATTTT | CASSRGQPSTDTQYF
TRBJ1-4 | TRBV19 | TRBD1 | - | TGTGCCTCGGGACAGGGGGCTGCTAATGAAAAACTGTTTTTT | CASGQGAANEKLFF
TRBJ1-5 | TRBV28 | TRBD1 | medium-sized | TGTGCCAGCAGTTTCGCCATGTCTGTCCGACAGGGTTTGCCGGGGGGAGATCAGCCCCAGCATTTT | CASSFAMSVRQGLPGGDQPQHF
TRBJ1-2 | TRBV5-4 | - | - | TGTGCCAGCAGCTATTCCGGGACCCAGGGACTCTATGGCTACACCTTC | CASSYSGTQGLYGYTF
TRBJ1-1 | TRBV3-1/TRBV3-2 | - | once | TGTGCCAGCAGGAAATTGGGTGGGGGCAAGGCGGATCTTTATGAAGCTTTCTTT | CASRKLGGGKADLYEAFF
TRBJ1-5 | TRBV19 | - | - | TGTGCCAGTAGTTCCAGAGACAGGAATCAGCCCCAGCATTTT | CASSSRDRNQPQHF
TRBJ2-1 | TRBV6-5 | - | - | TGTGCCAGCGCCCGGGACCATTACTACAATGAGCAGTTCTTC | CASARDHYYNEQFF
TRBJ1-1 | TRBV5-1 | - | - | TGCGCCAGCAGTTCCGTAGTGAACACTGAAGCTTTCTTT | CASSSVVNTEAFF
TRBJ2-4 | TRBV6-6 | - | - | TGTGCCAGCAGTTCAAACATTCAGTACTTC | CASSSNIQYF
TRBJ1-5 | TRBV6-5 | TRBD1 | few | TGTGCCAGCAGTTTCCGTCCGGGACAGGGGAATCAGCCCCAGCATTTT | CASSFRPGQGNQPQHF
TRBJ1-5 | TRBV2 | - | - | TGTGCCAGCAGAGTTACAGGGAACCTTGGGAGCAATCAGCCCCAGCATTTT | CASRVTGNLGSNQPQHF
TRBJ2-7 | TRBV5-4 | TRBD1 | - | TGTGCCAGCAGCTCCCCTGGACAGGGGGCCAACGAGCAGTACTTC | CASSSPGQGANEQYF
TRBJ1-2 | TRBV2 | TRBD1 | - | TGTGCCAGCAGTCCTCTGGACAGGGTTGAAGGCTACACCTTC | CASSPLDRVEGYTF
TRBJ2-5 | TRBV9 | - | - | TGTGCCAGCAGCGTTGGCCCCCGGGACCTCCAAGAGACCCAGTACTTC | CASSVGPRDLQETQYF
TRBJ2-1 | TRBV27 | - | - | TGTGCCAGCAGTTACCGGTACAATGAGCAGTTCTTC | CASSYRYNEQFF
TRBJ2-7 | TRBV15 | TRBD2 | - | TGTGCCACCAGCAGAGGCGGGACTACCTACGAGCAGTACTTC | CATSRGGTTYEQYF